A single sample gave rise to the 17 T cell receptor beta chains below, sequenced in a study of T cell responses to AZD1222 COVID-19 vaccine (dated by TCRdb to 2020 to 2023). The time point tag for this specimen amounts to: about 28 days (+/-7) after the second vaccine dose. The treatment or condition label, as the study defines it: meningococcal conjugate vaccine given as trial control. Library preparation was by the immunoSEQ multiplex PCR assay. This is the immuneACCESS table as TCRdb keeps it, with only in-frame sequences that have V and J called. A part of the clones is gone; compared with another copy, unresolved V genes explain less than half, and the rest is unexplained. The sample table lists 60,000 to 90,000 clones, over 60% of them with a count of one. The ten largest account for 25% to 30% of the sample. The specimen was peripheral blood, collected 28 days after the second dose of the MenACWY control vaccine. The source is an adult who received the MenACWY meningococcal vaccine as a control.

The chain combines TRBV6-6 with TRBJ2-2; D is unclear. The CDR3 loop spans 11 amino acids. The V gene lost 9 bases and the J gene lost 5 bases, with 7 bases spanning the gap. Germline V gives CDR1 MNHNY, CDR2 SVGAGI (reference sequence). CDR3 in DNA: TGTGCCAGTACCGCGACCGGGGAGCTGTTTTTT. This translates into CASTATGELFF.

The CDR3 DNA reads as TGTGCCAGCAGTTTAAGTGTCGGACTCCCCTATGGCTACACCTTC. It encodes CASSLSVGLPYGYTF. The rearrangement links TRBV28 to TRBJ1-2; D is unresolved. The germline V gene has CDR1 MDHEN and CDR2 SYDVKM. The CDR3 runs 15 residues. V lost 2 bases to trimming and J lost 4 bases, with 14 bases between them.

The J gene is TRBJ1-1, the V gene TRBV19; 7 bases line up with TRBD1. The germline CDR1 and CDR2 sequences are LNHDA and SQIVND (reference sequence). V lost 6 bases, J lost 10 bases, and 11 bases stayed unmatched. The CDR3 loop spans 13 amino acids. CDR3 DNA sequence: TGTGCCAGTAGGAGCGACAGGGTGGAGATAGCTTTCTTT. Its translation is CASRSDRVEIAFF.

DNA for the CDR3: TGTGCCAGCAGTGGACACCGCGGTGGGGAAAAACTGTTTTTT. It translates to CASSGHRGGEKLFF. V is TRBV2 and J is TRBJ1-4, with D unresolved. The CDR3 spans 14 residues. CDR1 SNHLY and CDR2 FYNNEI come from the germline V gene. The V end was cut by 4 bases, the J end by 8 bases, with 14 bases between.

This chain links TRBV7-2 with TRBJ2-2; 8 positions match TRBD2. J lost 7 bases, V lost 1 base, and 5 bases had no gene match. CDR3 length: 15 residues. CDR1 SGHTA and CDR2 FQGNSA come from the germline V gene. The CDR3, as DNA: TGTGCCAGCAGCTTAGGAGTCGGGAGGGTCGGGGAGCTGTTTTTT. Its protein product is CASSLGVGRVGELFF.

The genes are TRBV7-2 and TRBJ1-2, with 10 bases matching TRBD1. V gave up 5 bases and J gave up 3 bases; unmatched junction bases: 6. The germline CDR1 and CDR2 sequences are SGHTA and FQGNSA. This CDR3 region has 15 residues. CDR3 nucleotide sequence: TGTGCCAGCAGCCACTCGACAGGGGGCGACTATGGCTACACCTTC. Its protein product is CASSHSTGGDYGYTF.

The chain couples TRBV30 to TRBJ2-3; 7 bases match TRBD2. Trimming took 2 bases from V and 2 from J; bases not matched to a gene: 7. The CDR3 contains 15 residues. Germline values: CDR1 GTSNPN, CDR2 SVGIG (reference sequence). The CDR3, as DNA: TGTGCCTGGAGTCCCCCGGGGGGAATCACAGATACGCAGTATTTT. Its protein product is CAWSPPGGITDTQYF.

This clone was counted a few times. The DNA for the CDR3 is TGTGCCAGCAGCTTTGGACCCCCCGGTTTGGAGACCCAGTACTTC. This translates into CASSFGPPGLETQYF. V usage is TRBV5-6 and J usage is TRBJ2-5; D not certain. Between the trimmed V and J ends, which lost 2 bases and 5 bases, there was a span of 16 bases. Looked up from germline, CDR1 is SGHDT and CDR2 is YYEEEE. CDR3 length: 15 amino acids.

The rearrangement links TRBV6-5 to TRBJ1-1; possibly TRBD1 for D (5 bases). Deletions cut 6 bases from V and 4 bases from J, with 12 bases between. The CDR3 is made up of 13 amino acids. Germline assignment: CDR1 MNHEY and CDR2 SVGAGI. The CDR3 DNA reads TGTGCCAGCAGGCAGGGTTTTGGCACTGAAGCTTTCTTT. Amino acids: CASRQGFGTEAFF.

This clone appeared a single time. This rearrangement joins TRBV6-2 or TRBV6-3 to TRBJ1-2; D is undetermined. In germline, CDR1 is MNHEY, CDR2 SVGEGT. The CDR3 length is 14 residues. With 6 bases removed from V and 7 bases from J, the gap between germline ends came to 18 bases. CDR3 nucleotides: TGTGCCAGCAGCCAACCATCCGGTCCATTTGGCTACACCTTC. This translates into CASSQPSGPFGYTF.

This clone showed up just a few times. V gene TRBV28 combines with J gene TRBJ2-1; D call uncertain. Germline CDR1 is MDHEN and CDR2 is SYDVKM. The ends were cut back, 7 bases at V and 4 bases at J, with 14 bases in the middle. CDR3 length: 14 residues. The CDR3 nucleotides are TGTGCCAGCACCCGGGCCCCGTCTTACAATGAGCAGTTCTTC. This gives the protein CASTRAPSYNEQFF. Complete variable domain (other parts from reference TRBV28 and TRBJ2-1): DVKVTQSSRYLVKRTGEKVFLECVQDMDHENMFWYRQDPGLGLRLIYFSYDVKMKEKGDIPEGYSVSREKKERFSLILESASTNQTSMYLCASTRAPSYNEQFFGPGTRLTVL.

This sequence joins TRBV19 and TRBJ1-1, with D maybe TRBD1 (6 bases). This CDR3 has 16 amino acids. Per the germline V gene, CDR1 is LNHDA and CDR2 is SQIVND (reference sequence). V shed 2 bases and J shed 2 bases, with 15 bases lying between them. The CDR3, as DNA: TGTGCCAGTAGTATAACAGGGAGAGCCCTCAACACTGAAGCTTTCTTT. It encodes CASSITGRALNTEAFF.

V usage is TRBV6-5 and J usage is TRBJ1-2, with D maybe TRBD1 (5 bases). Germline CDR1 reads MNHEY; CDR2 reads SVGAGI. Trimming left V 2 bases short and J 7 bases short, with 8 bases between. This CDR3 is 12 amino acids long. The CDR3 loop reads CASSYGAGGYTF. The CDR3 DNA is TGTGCCAGCAGTTACGGGGCGGGTGGCTACACCTTC.

The chain joins TRBV5-5 to TRBJ2-7; 9 bases match TRBD1. Trimming cost V 3 bases and J 2 bases; bases outside gene matches: 6. In germline, CDR1 is SGHKS, CDR2 YYEKEE (reference sequence). The CDR3 has 15 amino acids. The CDR3 DNA reads as TGTGCCAGCAGCTCTCCGGGACAGGGAACCTACGAGCAGTACTTC. Amino acids: CASSSPGQGTYEQYF.

V and J are TRBV29-1 and TRBJ1-1; D remains ambiguous. V dropped 4 bases and J dropped 0 bases, with 9 bases sitting between them. The CDR3 is made up of 13 amino acids. The germline V gene has CDR1 SQVTM and CDR2 ANQGSEA. CDR3 sequence (DNA): TGCAGCGTTGGACCGATTTTGAACACTGAAGCTTTCTTT. Its protein is CSVGPILNTEAFF. The full variable domain, its missing parts supplied by reference TRBV29-1 and TRBJ1-1, is SAVISQKPSRDICQRGTSLTIQCQVDSQVTMMFWYRQQPGQSLTLIATANQGSEATYESGFVIDKFPISRPNLTFSTLTVSNMSPEDSSIYLCSVGPILNTEAFFGQGTRLTVV.

Points on this clone: The same CDR3 also results from other DNA sequences found in this sample. V gene TRBV7-9 combines with J gene TRBJ2-7; possible D gene TRBD1, 5 bases. V was trimmed by 4 bases and J by 3 bases, leaving 7 bases between them. CDR3 length: 12 residues. CDR1 SEHNR and CDR2 FQNEAQ come from the germline V gene (reference sequence). The CDR3 DNA sequence: TGTGCCAGCAGCTCGCAGGGCTACGAGCAGTACTTC. Translating it yields CASSSQGYEQYF.

The chain recombines TRBV7-8 with TRBJ2-7; 11 nucleotides agree with TRBD2. The CDR3 has 14 amino acids. CDR1 SGHVS and CDR2 FQNEAQ come from the germline V gene. Trimming took 4 bases from V and 3 from J; bases not matched to a gene: 2. The CDR3 is CASSSGLAVYEQYF. The CDR3 DNA follows: TGTGCCAGCAGCTCGGGACTAGCGGTCTACGAGCAGTACTTC.